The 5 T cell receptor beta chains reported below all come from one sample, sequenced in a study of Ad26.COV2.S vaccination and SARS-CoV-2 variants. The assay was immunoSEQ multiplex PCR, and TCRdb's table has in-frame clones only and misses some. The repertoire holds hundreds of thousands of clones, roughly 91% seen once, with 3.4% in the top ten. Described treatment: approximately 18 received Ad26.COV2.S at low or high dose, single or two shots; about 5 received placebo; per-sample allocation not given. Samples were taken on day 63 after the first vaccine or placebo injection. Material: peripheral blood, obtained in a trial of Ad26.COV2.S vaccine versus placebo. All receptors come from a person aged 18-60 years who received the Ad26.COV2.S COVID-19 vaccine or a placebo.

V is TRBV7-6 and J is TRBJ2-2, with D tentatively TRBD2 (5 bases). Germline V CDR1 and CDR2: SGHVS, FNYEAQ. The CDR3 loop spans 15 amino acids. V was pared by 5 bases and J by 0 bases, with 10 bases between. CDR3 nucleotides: TGTGCCAGCAGCCCCACGGGGTCGAACACCGGGGAGCTGTTTTTT. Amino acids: CASSPTGSNTGELFF.

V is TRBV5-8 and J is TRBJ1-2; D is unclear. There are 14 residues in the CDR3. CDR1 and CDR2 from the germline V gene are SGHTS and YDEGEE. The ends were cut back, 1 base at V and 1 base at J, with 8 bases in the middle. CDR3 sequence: CASSLPPVNYGYTF. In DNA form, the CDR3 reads TGTGCCAGCAGCTTGCCGCCAGTTAACTATGGCTACACCTTC.

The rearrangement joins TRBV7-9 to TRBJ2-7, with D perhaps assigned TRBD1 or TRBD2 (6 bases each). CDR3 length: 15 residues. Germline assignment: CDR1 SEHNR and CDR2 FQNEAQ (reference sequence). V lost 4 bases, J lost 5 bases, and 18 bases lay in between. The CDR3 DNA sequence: TGTGCCAGCAGCTCGACCGGGACAACGGGGGACGAGCAGTACTTC. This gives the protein CASSSTGTTGDEQYF.

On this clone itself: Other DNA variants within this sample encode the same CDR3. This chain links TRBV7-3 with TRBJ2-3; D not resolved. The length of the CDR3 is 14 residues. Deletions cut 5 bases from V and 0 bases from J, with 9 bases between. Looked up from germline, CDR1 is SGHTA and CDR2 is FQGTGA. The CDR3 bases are TGTGCCAGCAGCCTATCGCATAGCACAGATACGCAGTATTTT. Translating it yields CASSLSHSTDTQYF.

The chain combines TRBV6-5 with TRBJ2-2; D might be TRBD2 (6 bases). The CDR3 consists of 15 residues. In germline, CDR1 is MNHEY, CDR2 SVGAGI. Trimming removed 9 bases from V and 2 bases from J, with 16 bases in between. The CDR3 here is CASRRRDSNTGELFF. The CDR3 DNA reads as TGTGCCAGTCGTAGAAGGGACTCCAACACCGGGGAGCTGTTTTTT.